What follows are 9 T cell receptor beta chains derived from one specimen sequenced in a study of identical twins. TCRdb used MiXCR to reprocess the 5' RACE reads, holding one entry per CDR3 protein. The data contain roughly 720,000 distinct CDR3 sequences, 15% to 20% of them singletons. This sample also belongs to another study, concerning T cells expressing NK-cell markers.

The source material was PBMCs. These receptors all stem from a woman aged 18-29 years in good health.

The rearrangement links TRBV5-1 to TRBJ2-1, with 13 bases that match TRBD2. Looked up from germline, CDR1 is SGHRS and CDR2 is YFSETQ. V trimming: 0 bases; J trimming: 7 bases; junction bases outside the gene matches: 4. The length of the CDR3 is 16 residues. This chain's CDR3 is CASSLDWTSGGNEQFF. DNA of the CDR3: TGCGCCAGCAGCTTGGATTGGACTAGCGGGGGAAATGAGCAGTTCTTC. The full variable domain, in which reference TRBV5-1 and TRBJ2-1 provide the parts outside the CDR3, is KAGVTQTPRYLIKTRGQQVTLSCSPISGHRSVSWYQQTPGQGLQFLFEYFSETQRNKGNFPGRFSGRQFSNSRSEMNVSTLELGDSALYLCASSLDWTSGGNEQFFGPGTRLTVL.

This sequence joins TRBV19 and TRBJ2-7, with 9 bases matching TRBD2. CDR1 is LNHDA, CDR2 SQIVND, per germline (reference sequence). The V gene end was trimmed by 2 bases and the J gene end by 1 base; junction bases not matched to a gene: 15. This CDR3 is built from 19 residues. CDR3 protein: CASSIKGRRRTSVSYEQYF. The CDR3 DNA is TGTGCCAGTAGTATAAAGGGCAGGCGCCGGACTAGCGTGTCCTACGAGCAGTACTTC.

On this clonotype itself: Compared with germline, one end of the junction differs, possibly owing to a read error. V usage is TRBV4-2 and J usage is TRBJ2-3; the D is unclear. The germline CDR1 and CDR2 sequences are LGHNA and YNFKEQ. This CDR3 is 17 amino acids long. CDR3 sequence: CASSQEVWQPSTDTQYF. The CDR3 DNA is TGCGCCAGCAGCCAAGAGGTGTGGCAGCCTAGCACAGATACGCAGTATTTT.

The V gene is TRBV7-9, the J gene TRBJ1-4; possibly TRBD1 for D (5 bases). The CDR3 runs to 15 residues. Germline CDR1 and CDR2: SEHNR and FQNEAQ (reference sequence). The V end lost 7 bases, the J end lost 7 bases, and 19 bases lay between the germline ends. CDR3: CASTPTGVVGEKLFF. CDR3 DNA: TGTGCCAGCACCCCAACGGGGGTTGTGGGTGAAAAACTGTTTTTT.

The rearrangement links TRBV6-2 or TRBV6-3 to TRBJ1-2, with D tentatively TRBD1 (5 bases). V dropped 4 bases and J dropped 8 bases, with 17 bases sitting between them. The length of the CDR3 is 14 residues. Per germline, CDR1 MNHEY and CDR2 SVGEGT. CDR3 in amino acids: CASSSAGQTRGYTF. DNA for the CDR3: TGTGCCAGCAGTTCGGCAGGGCAAACACGAGGCTACACCTTC.

This clonotype was observed a handful of times. The J gene is TRBJ2-1, the V gene TRBV7-9; either TRBD1 or TRBD2 may supply D (6 bases each). Germline V CDR1 and CDR2: SEHNR, FQNEAQ (reference sequence). V was clipped by 6 bases and J by 5 bases, with 14 bases between them. The CDR3 has 14 amino acids. In nucleotides, the CDR3 is TGTGCCAGCAGGTCCGGGGGCCGACACAATGAGCAGTTCTTC. Translated: CASRSGGRHNEQFF.

The V gene is TRBV20-1, the J gene TRBJ1-2, with 9 positions matching TRBD1. The V and J ends lost 6 bases and 7 bases, in that order; junction bases with no gene match: 9. CDR3 length: 13 amino acids. Per the germline V gene, CDR1 is DFQATT and CDR2 is SNEGSKA (reference sequence). CDR3 amino acids: CSAQRDRVSGYTF. Here the CDR3 DNA reads TGCAGTGCACAACGGGACAGGGTTTCTGGCTACACCTTC.

There are a few counts of this clonotype. The chain joins TRBV29-1 to TRBJ1-1; D may be TRBD1 (6 bases). V shed 7 bases and J shed 6 bases, with 12 bases lying between them. CDR3 length: 11 amino acids. CDR1 is SQVTM, CDR2 ANQGSEA, per germline. CDR3 amino acids: CSAEGVAEAFF. In DNA form, the CDR3 reads TGCAGCGCTGAGGGGGTTGCTGAAGCTTTCTTT.

J is TRBJ1-5 and V is TRBV15, with unresolved D. The germline V gene encodes CDR1 LNHNV and CDR2 YYDKDF (reference sequence). This CDR3 region has 15 residues. V dropped 2 bases and J dropped 2 bases, with 10 bases sitting between them. As DNA, the CDR3 is TGTGCCACCAGCAGACGGGTAGCGGGCAATCAGCCCCAGCATTTT. This codes for CATSRRVAGNQPQHF.